Listed below are T cell receptor beta chains from one sample, sequenced in a study of blood T cells in healthy people across ages. In TCRdb, the 5' RACE reads were re-called with MiXCR into one record per CDR3 protein. There are about 970,000 distinct CDR3 sequences in the sample; about 51% occur only once, and over 20% lies in the top ten. Source material: blood. All receptors come from a woman aged 55-75 years in good health. Each CDR3 is given with its conserved first and last residue. Fields, in order: J gene, CDR3 length, V gene, D gene, clone size, CDR3 DNA, CDR3 protein. D genes are given only for firm matches. Rows give clone size only sometimes, using once, few, many, or a class for an expanded clone.

TRBJ1-2 | 14 | TRBV27 | TRBD1 | NA | TGTGCCAGCAGTTTTTACGACAGGGTCGATGGCTACACCTTC | CASSFYDRVDGYTF
TRBJ2-1 | 14 | TRBV7-7 | TRBD2 | NA | TGTGCCAGCAGCCAAGGACTAGCTGGAGAGACCCAGTTCTTC | CASSQGLAGETQFF
TRBJ2-4 | 14 | TRBV20-1 | NA | once | TGCGGTGCTAGTATAATGTTCGGTGGGGACATTCAGTACTTC | CGASIMFGGDIQYF
TRBJ2-1 | 14 | TRBV20-1 | NA | once | TGCAGTGCAAATACAGGGTTCCCGTTCGATGAGCAGTTCTTC | CSANTGFPFDEQFF
TRBJ1-5 | 13 | TRBV12-3/TRBV12-4 | NA | NA | TGTGCCAGCAGTGTGGCAGGGTATCAGCCCCAGCATTTT | CASSVAGYQPQHF
TRBJ2-2 | 16 | TRBV7-2 | NA | few | TGTGCCAGCAGCTTTTGGGGCCTAGCGAATACCGGGGAGCTGTTTTTT | CASSFWGLANTGELFF
TRBJ2-7 | 13 | TRBV29-1 | TRBD1 | few | TGCAGCGTCGTGGGACAGGGGGTAGCCGAGCAGTACTTC | CSVVGQGVAEQYF
TRBJ2-4 | 13 | TRBV25-1 | NA | NA | TGTGCCAGCAGACCAGGTTCCGAAAACATTCAGTACTTC | CASRPGSENIQYF
TRBJ2-1 | 13 | TRBV11-2 | NA | NA | TGTGCCAGCAGCTTAAACAGGCCCAGTGAGCAGTTCTTC | CASSLNRPSEQFF
TRBJ2-4 | 14 | TRBV5-1 | NA | NA | TGCGCCAGCAGCGGCCAAGAGGCCAAAAACATTCAGTACTTC | CASSGQEAKNIQYF
TRBJ2-2 | 17 | TRBV9 | TRBD2 | NA | TGTGCCAGCAGCTTAAAAGCGGGAGGGTCGAACACCGGGGAGCTGTTTTTT | CASSLKAGGSNTGELFF
TRBJ2-1 | 14 | TRBV4-1 | TRBD2 | NA | TGCGCCAGCAGCCCCCGGGTAGCGGGGAGTGAGCAGTTCTTC | CASSPRVAGSEQFF
TRBJ2-5 | 16 | TRBV10-3 | TRBD2 | few | TGTGCCATCAGTGAGTCAAGTAGCGGGAAGATGGATGAGCAGTACTTC | CAISESSSGKMDEQYF
TRBJ2-7 | 13 | TRBV12-3/TRBV12-4 | NA | NA | TGTGACAGCAGTTCGGTAACAAGCTACGAGCAGTACTTC | CDSSSVTSYEQYF
TRBJ2-1 | 15 | TRBV2 | NA | NA | TGTGCCAGCAGTGGGGGGCGGGAGCCCTACAATGAGCAGTTCTTC | CASSGGREPYNEQFF
TRBJ2-1 | 20 | TRBV18 | TRBD2 | NA | TGTGCCAGCTCACCGGTACTTGCGTCTAGCGGGAAAAGCTCCTACAATGAGCAGTTCTTC | CASSPVLASSGKSSYNEQFF
TRBJ2-3 | 14 | TRBV10-3 | TRBD2 | NA | TGTGCCATCAGCGGCGGGAGGGATGCAGATACGCAGTATTTT | CAISGGRDADTQYF
TRBJ2-3 | 13 | TRBV28 | TRBD1 | NA | TGTGCCAGCATTGACAGGGCAGCAGATACGCAGTATTTT | CASIDRAADTQYF
TRBJ2-3 | 13 | TRBV15 | TRBD2 | many | TGTGCCACCGGAGCGGGATTCACAGATACGCAGTATTTT | CATGAGFTDTQYF
TRBJ2-1 | 18 | TRBV2 | TRBD2 | once | TGTGCCAGCAGTGAAGCGAAGGGACTAGCGACCTCCTACAATGAGCAGTTCTTC | CASSEAKGLATSYNEQFF
TRBJ2-1 | 15 | TRBV6-2/TRBV6-3 | TRBD1 | few | TGTGCCAGCCGTGTGCACGGGACAGTTAACAATGAGCAGTTCTTC | CASRVHGTVNNEQFF
TRBJ2-3 | 15 | TRBV25-1 | TRBD2 | NA | TGTGCCAGCAGACTCGATAGCGGGGGAACAGATACGCAGTATTTT | CASRLDSGGTDTQYF
TRBJ2-5 | 14 | TRBV15 | NA | NA | TGTGCCACCAGCAGAGATCGGGTGACGGAGACCCAGTACTTC | CATSRDRVTETQYF
TRBJ2-7 | 11 | TRBV20-1 | NA | few | TGCAGTGCTAGAGGGTACTACGAGCAGTACTTC | CSARGYYEQYF
TRBJ2-1 | 12 | TRBV29-1 | TRBD2 | NA | TGCAGCGTTCAGGGACTAAGGTATGAGCAGTTCTTC | CSVQGLRYEQFF
TRBJ2-2 | 15 | TRBV5-1 | NA | NA | TGCGCCAGCAGCTTGCGGCAGGGAGACACCGGGGAGCTGTTTTTT | CASSLRQGDTGELFF
TRBJ2-6 | 17 | TRBV13 | NA | few | TGTGCCAGCAGCTTACCGGGGGCGAAGGTTGGGGCCAACGTCCTGACTTTC | CASSLPGAKVGANVLTF
TRBJ2-1 | 15 | TRBV4-3 | NA | NA | TGCGCCAGCAGCCAAGCGGACTCATCAGGGGATGAGCAGTTCTTC | CASSQADSSGDEQFF
TRBJ2-5 | 15 | TRBV9 | NA | NA | TGTGCCAGCAGCGGAGGTGGGAGTTCGCGGGAGACCCAGTACTTC | CASSGGGSSRETQYF